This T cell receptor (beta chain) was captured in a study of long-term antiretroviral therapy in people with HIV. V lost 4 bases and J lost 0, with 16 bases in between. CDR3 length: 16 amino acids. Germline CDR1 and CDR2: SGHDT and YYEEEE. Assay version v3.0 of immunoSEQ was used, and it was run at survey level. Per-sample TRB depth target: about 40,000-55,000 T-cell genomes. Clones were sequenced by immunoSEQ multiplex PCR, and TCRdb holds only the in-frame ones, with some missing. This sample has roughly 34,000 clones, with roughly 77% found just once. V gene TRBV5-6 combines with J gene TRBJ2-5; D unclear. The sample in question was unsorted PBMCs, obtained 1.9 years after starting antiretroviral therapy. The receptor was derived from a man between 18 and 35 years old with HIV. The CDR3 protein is CASSTKRNFYQETQYF. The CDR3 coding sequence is TGTGCCAGCAGCACAAAACGGAACTTTTACCAAGAGACCCAGTACTTC.